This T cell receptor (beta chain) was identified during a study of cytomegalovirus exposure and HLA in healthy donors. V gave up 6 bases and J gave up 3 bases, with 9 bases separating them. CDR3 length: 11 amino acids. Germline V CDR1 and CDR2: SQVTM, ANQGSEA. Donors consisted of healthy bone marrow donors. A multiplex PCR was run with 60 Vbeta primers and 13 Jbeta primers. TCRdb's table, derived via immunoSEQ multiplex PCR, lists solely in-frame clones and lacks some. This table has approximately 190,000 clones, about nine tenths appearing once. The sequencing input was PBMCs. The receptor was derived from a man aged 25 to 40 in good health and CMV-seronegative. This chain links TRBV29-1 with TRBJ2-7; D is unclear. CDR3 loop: CSVQTGYEQYF. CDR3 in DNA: TGCAGCGTCCAGACTGGCTACGAGCAGTACTTC.